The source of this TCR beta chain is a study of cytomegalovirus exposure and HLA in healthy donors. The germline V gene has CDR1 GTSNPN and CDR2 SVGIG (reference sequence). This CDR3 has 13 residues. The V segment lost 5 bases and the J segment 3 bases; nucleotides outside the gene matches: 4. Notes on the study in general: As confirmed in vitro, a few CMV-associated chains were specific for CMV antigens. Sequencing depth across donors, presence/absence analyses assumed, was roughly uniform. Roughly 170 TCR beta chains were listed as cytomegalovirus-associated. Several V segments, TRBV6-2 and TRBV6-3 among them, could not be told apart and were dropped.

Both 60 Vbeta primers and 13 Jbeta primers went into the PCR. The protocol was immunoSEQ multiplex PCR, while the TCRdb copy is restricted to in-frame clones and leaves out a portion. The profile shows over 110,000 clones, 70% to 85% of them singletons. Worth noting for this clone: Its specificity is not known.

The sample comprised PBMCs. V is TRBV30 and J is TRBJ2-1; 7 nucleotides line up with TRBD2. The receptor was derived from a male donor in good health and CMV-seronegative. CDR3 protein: CAWSGEGYNEQFF. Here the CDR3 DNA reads TGTGCCTGGTCCGGGGAGGGCTACAATGAGCAGTTCTTC.